This T cell receptor (beta chain) was identified during a study of blood T cell repertoires in COVID-19. CDR1 is MNHEY, CDR2 SMNVEV, per germline (reference sequence). CDR3 length equals 15 residues. Trimming cost V 5 bases and J 5 bases; bases outside gene matches: 11. Assay: immunoSEQ multiplex PCR; the TCRdb copy retains only in-frame clones and omits some. Of about 480,000 clones listed, approximately 90% are singletons. The rearrangement links TRBV27 to TRBJ1-1, with 7 bases that match TRBD1. The sequence was obtained from a woman aged 45-65 years with COVID-19, enrolled during active disease. The material sequenced was peripheral blood. CDR3 region: CASSPLDRDETEAFF. For the CDR3, the DNA is TGTGCCAGCAGTCCACTCGACAGGGACGAGACTGAAGCTTTCTTT.